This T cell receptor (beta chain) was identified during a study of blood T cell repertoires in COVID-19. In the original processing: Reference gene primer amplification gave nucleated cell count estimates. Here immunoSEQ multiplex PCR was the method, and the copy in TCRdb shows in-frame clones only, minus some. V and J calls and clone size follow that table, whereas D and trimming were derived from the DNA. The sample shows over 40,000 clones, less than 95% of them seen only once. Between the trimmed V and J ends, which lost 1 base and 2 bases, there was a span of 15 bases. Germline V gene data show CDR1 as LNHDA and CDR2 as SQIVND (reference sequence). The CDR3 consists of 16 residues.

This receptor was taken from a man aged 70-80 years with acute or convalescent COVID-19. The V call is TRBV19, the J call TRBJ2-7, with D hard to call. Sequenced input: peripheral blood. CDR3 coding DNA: TGTGCCAGTAGTATAGGAGGCATGCCTCTAACCTACGAGCAGTACTTC. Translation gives CASSIGGMPLTYEQYF.